A single T cell receptor (beta chain) is shown here with its context. Original processing notes: Quantification of nucleated cells was approximated via reference gene primer amplification. TCRdb's copy holds only in-frame clones and misses some; the assay was immunoSEQ multiplex PCR. Clone size and the V and J calls come from that table; the DNA yielded D and trimming. The table lists some 200,000 clones, around 86% of them singletons. The sample originates from a study of blood T cell repertoires in COVID-19. Study summary: The samples span acute and convalescent COVID-19 from the United States, Italy and Spain.

Per the germline V gene, CDR1 is MDHEN and CDR2 is SYDVKM. This CDR3 contains 16 residues. Trimming pared 5 bases from V and 8 bases from J, leaving 25 bases between. The clonotype originates from a woman between 35 and 50 years old with acute or convalescent COVID-19. Input material: peripheral blood. The chain carries TRBV28 and TRBJ2-7; TRBD1 is a possible D gene (6 bases). The CDR3 DNA is TGTGCCAGCAGTCACCCTGCTACTTACAGGGCGGTAAAGCAGTACTTC. Its translation: CASSHPATYRAVKQYF.